These 26 T cell receptor beta chains were all obtained from the same sample, sequenced in a study of beta chain features in type 1 diabetes. The sequenced template was cDNA made from the entire isolated RNA. This table comes from immunoSEQ multiplex PCR, and its TCRdb copy is limited to in-frame clones, with some not included. The data contain under 300,000 clones, around 26% of them singletons. The sequencing input was central memory CD4+ T cells from blood. The origin of the receptors is a man aged 25-45 years in good health.

This clone showed up many times. The chain's CDR3 is CSVSKGTSGRRDTGELFF. CDR3 nucleotides: TGCAGCGTCTCAAAAGGGACTAGCGGGAGAAGGGACACCGGGGAGCTGTTTTTT. This chain links TRBV29-1 with TRBJ2-2; 14 nucleotides agree with TRBD2. Unmatched junction bases numbered 12, after V lost 6 bases and J lost 3 bases. The germline V gene encodes CDR1 SQVTM and CDR2 ANQGSEA. CDR3 length: 18 amino acids.

This chain joins TRBV7-9 and TRBJ1-1; D unclear. The CDR3 contains 15 residues. The germline V gene encodes CDR1 SEHNR and CDR2 FQNEAQ (reference sequence). V was pared by 5 bases and J by 1 base, with 14 bases between. The CDR3 sequence: CASSPVGSRNTEAFF. Written as DNA, the CDR3 is TGTGCCAGCAGCCCTGTGGGTTCGAGGAACACTGAAGCTTTCTTT. Using reference TRBV7-9 and TRBJ1-1 for the parts outside the CDR3, the full variable domain is DTGVSQNPRHKITKRGQNVTFRCDPISEHNRLYWYRQTLGQGPEFLTYFQNEAQLEKSRLLSDRFSAERPKGSFSTLEIQRTEQGDSAMYLCASSPVGSRNTEAFFGQGTRLTVV.

The V call is TRBV27, the J call TRBJ2-2; perhaps TRBD1 as D (5 bases). Trimming took 5 bases from V and 2 from J, leaving 9 bases between them. This CDR3 has 14 residues. Germline V gene lookup returns CDR1 MNHEY and CDR2 SMNVEV (reference sequence). In nucleotides, the CDR3 is TGTGCCAGCAGTCTCCAGGGAAACACCGGGGAGCTGTTTTTT. Amino acids: CASSLQGNTGELFF.

In its sample, this clone was seen a few times. The rearrangement uses TRBV29-1 and TRBJ1-1; D is unresolved. This CDR3 is built from 15 residues. V was trimmed by 6 bases and J by 2 bases, leaving 19 bases between them. Per germline, CDR1 SQVTM and CDR2 ANQGSEA. CDR3 sequence reads: CSVRTEPRSNTEAFF. CDR3 nucleotide sequence: TGCAGCGTGAGGACCGAACCGAGAAGTAACACTGAAGCTTTCTTT.

There are a few counts of this clone. The rearrangement joins TRBV28 to TRBJ2-1; either TRBD1 or TRBD2 may supply D (5 bases each). CDR1 is MDHEN, CDR2 SYDVKM, per germline. The CDR3 runs to 15 residues. Deletions cut 1 base from V and 0 bases from J, with 7 bases between. CDR3 in DNA: TGTGCCAGCAGTTTATCTGGGACCTCCTACAATGAGCAGTTCTTC. Translated, it gives CASSLSGTSYNEQFF.

V gene TRBV5-4 combines with J gene TRBJ2-7; D might be TRBD1 (5 bases). CDR3 size: 14 residues. Germline CDR1 reads SGHNT; CDR2 reads YYREEE (reference sequence). With 4 bases removed from V and 0 bases from J, the gap between germline ends came to 11 bases. DNA of the CDR3: TGTGCCAGCAGCGTAGACAGAAGCTCCTACGAGCAGTACTTC. Amino acid sequence: CASSVDRSSYEQYF.

The CDR3 region has the DNA TGTGCCAGCGAGGAGGGCCGCCAGACCCAGTACTTC. Translated: CASEEGRQTQYF. The chain has TRBV2 and TRBJ2-5; the D gene is possibly TRBD2 (6 bases). V lost 8 bases and J 6 bases, leaving 13 bases between the germline ends. The CDR3 has 12 residues. CDR1 and CDR2 from the germline V gene are SNHLY and FYNNEI.

This clone came up a few times. CDR3 in amino acids: CSVSGTGRTDTQYF. The DNA of the CDR3 is TGCAGCGTCAGCGGGACAGGGAGGACAGATACGCAGTATTTT. The V and J genes are TRBV29-1 and TRBJ2-3, with TRBD1 identical over 9 bases. The J segment lost 3 bases and the V segment lost 6 bases, leaving 7 bases of the junction unmatched. This CDR3 is built from 14 residues. Germline assignment: CDR1 SQVTM and CDR2 ANQGSEA.

This chain links TRBV6-1 with TRBJ2-1; 9 positions match TRBD1. The CDR3 has 14 amino acids. Germline V lookup: CDR1 MNHNS, CDR2 SASEGT. The ends lost 3 bases at V and 10 bases at J; junction bases unmatched: 7. The CDR3 region has the DNA TGTGCCAGCAGTGAGACCTGGACAGGGGACGAGCAGTTCTTC. Protein sequence: CASSETWTGDEQFF.

This clone was detected a few times. This chain connects TRBV28 to TRBJ2-5; 14 bases line up with TRBD2. Germline V CDR1 and CDR2: MDHEN, SYDVKM. The length of the CDR3 is 17 residues. V lost 6 bases, J lost 10 bases, and 16 bases stayed unmatched. CDR3 sequence (DNA): TGTGCCAGCAGCCAAGGACTAGCGGGAGGCGCGGACCGAGTCCAGTACTTC. Residues: CASSQGLAGGADRVQYF.

The chain combines TRBV2 with TRBJ2-3, with D perhaps matching TRBD1 or TRBD2 (5 bases each). This CDR3 has 15 amino acids. Germline CDR1 and CDR2: SNHLY and FYNNEI. V lost 7 bases, J lost 3 bases, and 17 bases lay in between. CDR3: CASTYGGTATDTQYF. CDR3 DNA sequence: TGTGCCAGCACCTATGGTGGGACCGCGACAGATACGCAGTATTTT.

This clone was detected a few times. The same CDR3 arises from other DNA sequences in this sample as well. CDR3 sequence: CASSSDTGELFF. CDR3 in DNA: TGTGCCAGCAGCTCGGACACCGGGGAGCTGTTTTTT. V usage is TRBV7-2 and J usage is TRBJ2-2; D gene ambiguous. V gave up 4 bases and J gave up 3 bases, with 3 bases separating them. Looked up from germline, CDR1 is SGHTA and CDR2 is FQGNSA. The CDR3 contains 12 residues. The whole variable domain, remainder taken from reference TRBV7-2 and TRBJ2-2, is GAGVSQSPSNKVTEKGKDVELRCDPISGHTALYWYRQSLGQGLEFLIYFQGNSAPDKSGLPSDRFSAERTGGSVSTLTIQRTQQEDSAVYLCASSSDTGELFFGEGSRLTVL.

The chain has TRBV6-1 and TRBJ1-2, with a weak D call TRBD1 (6 bases). The V gene's germline CDR1 is MNHNS and CDR2 SASEGT. V lost 10 bases and J 6 bases, leaving 12 bases between the germline ends. This CDR3 contains 11 residues. This chain's CDR3 is CATGDIDGYTF. CDR3 in DNA: TGTGCCACCGGGGACATCGATGGCTACACCTTC.

This clone turned up a few times. V usage is TRBV29-1 and J usage is TRBJ2-5; D remains unclear. V dropped 1 base and J dropped 5 bases, with 11 bases sitting between them. The germline gives CDR1 SQVTM, CDR2 ANQGSEA. This CDR3 region has 13 residues. The CDR3 loop reads CSVEGLMGETQYF. The CDR3 DNA sequence: TGCAGCGTTGAAGGGTTAATGGGCGAGACCCAGTACTTC.

This chain connects TRBV7-2 to TRBJ1-2; 9 nucleotides align to TRBD1. V shed 4 bases and J 5 bases; nucleotides not matched to a gene: 8. The CDR3 contains 15 residues. Germline V CDR1 and CDR2: SGHTA, FQGNSA. The CDR3 reads CASSSTGGAEYGYTF. The CDR3 region has the DNA TGTGCCAGCAGCTCTACAGGGGGCGCGGAGTATGGCTACACCTTC.

The chain uses TRBV30 and TRBJ1-1; no firm D call. Germline values: CDR1 GTSNPN, CDR2 SVGIG (reference sequence). The CDR3 contains 13 residues. Trimming pared 4 bases from V and 2 bases from J, leaving 11 bases between. The CDR3: CAWTAGLNTEAFF. The DNA of the CDR3 is TGTGCCTGGACCGCGGGCTTAAACACTGAAGCTTTCTTT.

This chain uses TRBV20-1 with TRBJ2-3; tentative D call: TRBD1 (5 bases). With 7 bases removed from V and 4 bases from J, the gap between germline ends came to 9 bases. The CDR3 is 11 amino acids. Germline-derived CDR1 and CDR2 are DFQATT and SNEGSKA (reference sequence). The DNA of the CDR3 is TGCAGTGGGGGCCTATCAGATACGCAGTATTTT. Protein product: CSGGLSDTQYF.

The table lists this clone with a few counts. The chain carries TRBV20-1 and TRBJ2-7, with D perhaps TRBD1 (6 bases). The CDR3 is 11 residues long. Trimming took off 7 bases at V and 4 bases at J, with 11 bases between the two ends. CDR1 and CDR2 (germline): DFQATT, SNEGSKA (reference sequence). Here the CDR3 reads CSGTVEYEQYF. The CDR3 nucleotides read TGCAGTGGGACAGTGGAATACGAGCAGTACTTC.

The CDR3 sequence is CASGDAYEQYF. The CDR3 coding sequence is TGTGCCAGCGGGGACGCCTACGAGCAGTACTTC. V and J are TRBV11-2 and TRBJ2-7, with D perhaps matching TRBD1 or TRBD2 (5 bases each). Trimming pared 8 bases from V and 2 bases from J, leaving 7 bases between. Germline V gives CDR1 SGHAT, CDR2 FQNNGV. This CDR3 has 11 residues.

Only a few counts were recorded for this clone. The V call is TRBV6-5, the J call TRBJ2-1; 7 nucleotides line up with TRBD1. J lost 9 bases, V lost 0 bases, and 2 bases had no gene match. In germline, CDR1 is MNHEY, CDR2 SVGAGI. The CDR3 totals 13 residues. The CDR3 coding sequence is TGTGCCAGCAGTTACTCGGCAGGGGGTGAGCAGTTCTTC. This encodes CASSYSAGGEQFF.

This clone was counted only a few times. The rearrangement joins TRBV28 to TRBJ2-3; D call uncertain. Germline loops: CDR1 MDHEN, CDR2 SYDVKM. The CDR3 runs to 12 residues. Trimming took 6 bases from V and 6 from J, leaving 10 bases between them. CDR3 in amino acids: CASSPNWDTQYF. CDR3 bases: TGTGCCAGCAGCCCCAATTGGGATACGCAGTATTTT.

The CDR3 reads CATSPRTPRSTEAFF. The CDR3 DNA follows: TGTGCCACCAGCCCCCGGACCCCCCGGAGCACTGAAGCTTTCTTT. The chain is built from TRBV15 and TRBJ1-1, with unresolved D. The germline V and J ends were trimmed by 5 bases and 4 bases, with 17 bases remaining between them. This CDR3 region has 15 residues. Germline loops: CDR1 LNHNV, CDR2 YYDKDF (reference sequence).

This clone showed up just a few times. Relative to the germline gene, one junction end is altered; a read error may explain this. The chain joins TRBV2 to TRBJ2-1, with D perhaps TRBD1 (6 bases). Germline V lookup: CDR1 SNHLY, CDR2 FYNNEI. The CDR3 totals 12 residues. The CDR3 nucleotides are TGTGCCAGCAGCAAACAGGGAATAGGAATGATCTTC. It encodes CASSKQGIGMIF.

This clone has a single count. This chain uses TRBV18 with TRBJ1-2; no definite D call. V dropped 3 bases and J dropped 6 bases, with 11 bases sitting between them. CDR3 size: 13 residues. The germline gives CDR1 KGHSH, CDR2 LQKENI. CDR3 sequence reads: CASSPDGRDGYTF. The CDR3 coding sequence is TGTGCCAGCTCACCGGACGGACGGGATGGCTACACCTTC. The entire variable domain, with the rest obtained from reference TRBV18 and TRBJ1-2, is as follows: NAGVMQNPRHLVRRRGQEARLRCSPMKGHSHVYWYRQLPEEGLKFMVYLQKENIIDESGMPKERFSAEFPKEGPSILRIQQVVRGDSAAYFCASSPDGRDGYTFGSGTRLTVV.

The J gene is TRBJ1-4, the V gene TRBV4-1; 11 nucleotides match TRBD1. The ends lost 2 bases at V and 8 bases at J; junction bases unmatched: 4. Per germline, CDR1 MGHRA and CDR2 YSYEKL. CDR3 length equals 15 residues. The CDR3 sequence is CASSQLGTGGEKLFF. CDR3 DNA sequence: TGCGCCAGCAGCCAACTCGGGACAGGGGGAGAAAAACTGTTTTTT.

This clone has just one count. This sequence joins TRBV5-1 and TRBJ2-3, with a tentative D call TRBD2 (6 bases). V lost 3 bases, J lost 0 bases, and 11 bases lay in between. The CDR3 consists of 15 residues. Germline CDR1 reads SGHRS; CDR2 reads YFSETQ. CDR3 sequence (DNA): TGCGCCAGCAGCTCCGCCAGCGGGAGCACAGATACGCAGTATTTT. Translating it yields CASSSASGSTDTQYF.